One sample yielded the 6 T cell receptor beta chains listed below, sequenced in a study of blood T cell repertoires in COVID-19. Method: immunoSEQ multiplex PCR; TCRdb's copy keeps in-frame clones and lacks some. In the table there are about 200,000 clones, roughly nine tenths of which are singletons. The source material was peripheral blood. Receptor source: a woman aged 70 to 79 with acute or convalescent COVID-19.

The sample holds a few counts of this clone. CDR3: CASRSGGKLFF. The CDR3 bases are TGTGCCAGCAGGTCCGGGGGAAAACTGTTTTTT. V gene TRBV6-5 combines with J gene TRBJ1-4, with a tentative D call TRBD1 (5 bases). CDR3 length: 11 residues. The V end was cut by 6 bases, the J end by 10 bases, with 9 bases between. Germline lookup yields CDR1 MNHEY and CDR2 SVGAGI.

The CDR3 here is CASSRGGKLFF. In DNA, the CDR3 is TGTGCCAGCAGCCGGGGGGGAAAACTGTTTTTT. This chain uses TRBV11-2 with TRBJ1-4; D is possibly TRBD1 (5 bases). CDR1 and CDR2 from the germline V gene are SGHAT and FQNNGV. The length of the CDR3 is 11 residues. Between the trimmed V and J ends, which lost 5 bases and 10 bases, there was a span of 8 bases.

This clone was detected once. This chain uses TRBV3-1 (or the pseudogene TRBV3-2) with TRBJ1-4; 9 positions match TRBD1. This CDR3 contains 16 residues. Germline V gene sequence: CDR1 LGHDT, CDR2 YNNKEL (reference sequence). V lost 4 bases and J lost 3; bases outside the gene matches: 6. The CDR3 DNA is TGTGCCAGCAGCCTAACCGGGACAGGGTCTAATGAAAAACTGTTTTTT. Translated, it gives CASSLTGTGSNEKLFF.

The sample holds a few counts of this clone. The CDR3 spells CASSLTGGGSPLHF. The CDR3 DNA sequence: TGTGCCAGCAGTCTGACAGGGGGAGGTTCACCCCTCCACTTT. The rearrangement joins TRBV28 to TRBJ1-6; 9 bases match TRBD1. Per the germline V gene, CDR1 is MDHEN and CDR2 is SYDVKM. This CDR3 is built from 14 residues. V lost 5 bases and J lost 9; bases outside the gene matches: 5.

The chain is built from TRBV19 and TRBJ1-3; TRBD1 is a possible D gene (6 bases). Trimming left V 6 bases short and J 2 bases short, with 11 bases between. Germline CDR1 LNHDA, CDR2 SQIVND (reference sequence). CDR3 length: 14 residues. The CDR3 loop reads CASSHREPGNTIYF. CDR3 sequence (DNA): TGTGCCAGTAGCCACAGGGAACCTGGAAACACCATATATTTT.

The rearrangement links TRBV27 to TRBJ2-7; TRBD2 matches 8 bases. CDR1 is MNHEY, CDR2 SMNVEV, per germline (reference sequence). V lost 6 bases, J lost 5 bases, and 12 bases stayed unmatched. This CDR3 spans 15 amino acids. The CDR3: CASSYFRTSRDEQYF. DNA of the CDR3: TGTGCCAGCAGCTACTTCCGGACTAGCCGCGACGAGCAGTACTTC.